Listed below are T cell receptor beta chains from one sample, sequenced in a study of blood T cells in healthy people across ages. TCRdb redid the calling of the 5' RACE reads with MiXCR, one entry per CDR3 protein. The sample lists roughly 680,000 distinct CDR3 sequences; roughly half were seen once. The specimen was blood. These TCRs come from a woman older than 75 in good health. Each CDR3 is given with its conserved first and last residue. The D gene is left open where the match is weak. Expanded clones are given a class, and other clones once, few, many or no size at all.

TRBJ1-2 | few | TRBV29-1 | . | TGCAGCGTTCGGGTGGGCAACTTAAACTATGGCTACACCTTC | CSVRVGNLNYGYTF
TRBJ2-1 | few | TRBV7-2 | TRBD2 | TGTGCCAGCAGCCGAATAGCGGGAGATGAGCAGTTCTTC | CASSRIAGDEQFF
TRBJ1-5 | many | TRBV10-3 | . | TGTGCCATCAGTGTGGGGAATCAGCCCCAGCATTTT | CAISVGNQPQHF
TRBJ2-1 | . | TRBV29-1 | . | TGCAGCGTTTTAGGCTTGGAGGCGTCCCTCTACAATGAGCAGTTCTTC | CSVLGLEASLYNEQFF
TRBJ1-5 | few | TRBV5-1 | . | TGCGCCAGCAGCCAAGGGTCCGAGAATCAGCCCCAGCATTTT | CASSQGSENQPQHF
TRBJ2-1 | . | TRBV6-5 | TRBD1 | TGTGCCAGCAGTTACGGACAGGGGGCAGGGGGTGAGCAGTTCTTC | CASSYGQGAGGEQFF
TRBJ2-7 | . | TRBV10-3 | . | TGTGCCATCAGAACAGCCGCCTACGAGCAGTACTTC | CAIRTAAYEQYF
TRBJ2-1 | . | TRBV3-1 | TRBD2 | TGTGCCAGCAGCCCCCTCGGAGGACTAGCGAGCAATGAGCAGTTCTTC | CASSPLGGLASNEQFF
TRBJ2-1 | many | TRBV18 | . | TGTGCCAGCTCACCACCTGCGATCTATGAGCAGTTCTTC | CASSPPAIYEQFF
TRBJ2-1 | . | TRBV6-5 | TRBD2 | TGTGCCAGCACCGTAGCGGGGGTGTTCTCCAATGAGCAGTTCTTC | CASTVAGVFSNEQFF
TRBJ2-5 | . | TRBV16 | TRBD2 | TGTGCCAGCAGCCAAGTAGCGGGAGTTGGGGAGACCCAGTACTTC | CASSQVAGVGETQYF
TRBJ2-1 | . | TRBV7-9 | . | TGTGCCAGCAGGGCCCTACTAGGGCTTCTCAATGAGCAGTTCTTC | CASRALLGLLNEQFF
TRBJ2-3 | . | TRBV20-1 | . | TGCAGTGCTAGGCGCGGGGGCACAGATACGCAGTATTTT | CSARRGGTDTQYF
TRBJ2-3 | . | TRBV29-1 | TRBD1 | TGCAGCGTTACTTTCAGGGGGGATACGCAGTATTTT | CSVTFRGDTQYF
TRBJ2-3 | few | TRBV3-1 | . | TGTGCCAGCAGCCAAGAAGTGGGGGATCGTGTTACGCAGTATTTT | CASSQEVGDRVTQYF
TRBJ1-3 | few | TRBV10-3 | . | TGTGCCATCAGTGCCGCTGGAAACACCATATATTTT | CAISAAGNTIYF
TRBJ1-1 | . | TRBV7-2 | . | TGTGCCAGCAGCTTAGTCGAAAAGGCTGAAGCTTTCTTT | CASSLVEKAEAFF
TRBJ2-3 | . | TRBV27 | TRBD2 | TGTGCCAGCAGTTTAAGCGGGAGAAACACAGATACGCAGTATTTT | CASSLSGRNTDTQYF
TRBJ2-1 | . | TRBV29-1 | TRBD2 | TGCAGCGCGGAACTAGCGGGACTCTCCTACAATGAGCAGTTCTTC | CSAELAGLSYNEQFF
TRBJ2-5 | many | TRBV24-1 | . | TGTGCCACCAGTGATAGGACAAGCCAAGAGACCCAGTACTTC | CATSDRTSQETQYF
TRBJ2-7 | many | TRBV7-2 | . | TGTGCCAGCAGCTTAGCGCCTACTTCTTTCGAGCAGTACTTC | CASSLAPTSFEQYF
TRBJ2-1 | many | TRBV12-3/TRBV12-4 | TRBD2 | TGTGCCAGCAGTACCCTAGGACTAGCGGGAGTTCGGAGCTCCTACAATGAGCAGTTCTTC | CASSTLGLAGVRSSYNEQFF
TRBJ2-2 | . | TRBV7-2 | . | TGTGCCAGCAGTTTTCCCGGACCCCTGAACACCGGGGAGCTGTTTTTT | CASSFPGPLNTGELFF
TRBJ1-2 | . | TRBV2 | . | TGTGCCAGCAGTGAGGCGGGGACCGGCTATGGCTACACCTTC | CASSEAGTGYGYTF
TRBJ2-1 | few | TRBV7-9 | TRBD1 | TGTGCCAGCAGCTTAAGGGGGGGGACAGGGCTTTCGGATAATGAGCAGTTCTTC | CASSLRGGTGLSDNEQFF
TRBJ2-7 | many | TRBV4-2 | TRBD2 | TGTGCCAGCAGCCAAGATCTGTCTGGACTAGCGATCTTCTACGAGCAGTACTTC | CASSQDLSGLAIFYEQYF
TRBJ2-2 | few | TRBV29-1 | . | TGCAGCACCCGAAGGGGAGAGAACACCGGGGAGCTGTTTTTT | CSTRRGENTGELFF
TRBJ2-5 | many | TRBV12-3/TRBV12-4 | . | TGTGCCAGCAGTCCGCGATTGGGGGTGAAAGAGACCCAGTACTTC | CASSPRLGVKETQYF
TRBJ2-5 | once | TRBV5-6 | . | TGTGCCAGCAGCTTGGTGGGTGTCATGGACCAAGAGACCCAGTACTTC | CASSLVGVMDQETQYF